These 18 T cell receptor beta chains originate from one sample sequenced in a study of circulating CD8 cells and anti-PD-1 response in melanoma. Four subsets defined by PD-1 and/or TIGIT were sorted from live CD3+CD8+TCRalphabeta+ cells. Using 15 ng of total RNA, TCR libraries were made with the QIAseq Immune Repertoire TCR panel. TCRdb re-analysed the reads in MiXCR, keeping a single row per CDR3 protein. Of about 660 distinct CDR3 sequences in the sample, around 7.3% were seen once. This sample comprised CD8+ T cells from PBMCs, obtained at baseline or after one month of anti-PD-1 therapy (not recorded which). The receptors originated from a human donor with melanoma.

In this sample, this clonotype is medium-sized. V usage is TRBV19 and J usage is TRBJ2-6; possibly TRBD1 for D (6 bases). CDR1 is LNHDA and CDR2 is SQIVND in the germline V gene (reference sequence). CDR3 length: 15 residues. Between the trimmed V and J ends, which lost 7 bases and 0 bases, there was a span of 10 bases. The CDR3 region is CASTGTSSGANVLTF. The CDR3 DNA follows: TGTGCCAGTACAGGGACAAGCTCTGGGGCCAACGTCCTGACTTTC.

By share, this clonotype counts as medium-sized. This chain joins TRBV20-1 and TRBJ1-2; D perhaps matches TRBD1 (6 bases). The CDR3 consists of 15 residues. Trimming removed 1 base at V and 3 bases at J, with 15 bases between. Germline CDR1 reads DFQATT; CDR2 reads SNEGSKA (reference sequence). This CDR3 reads CSARGPGQNHYGYTF. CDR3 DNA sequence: TGCAGTGCTAGAGGTCCAGGACAGAATCACTATGGCTACACCTTC.

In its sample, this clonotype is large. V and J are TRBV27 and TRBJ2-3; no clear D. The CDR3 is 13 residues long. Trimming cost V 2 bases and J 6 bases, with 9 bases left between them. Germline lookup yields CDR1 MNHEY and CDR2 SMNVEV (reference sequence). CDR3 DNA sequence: TGTGCCAGCAGTTTACAACATGGGGATACGCAGTATTTT. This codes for CASSLQHGDTQYF.

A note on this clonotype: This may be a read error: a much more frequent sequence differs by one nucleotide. CDR3 in amino acids: CASSGGMNTVAFF. The CDR3, as DNA: TGTGCCAGCAGCGGAGGCATGAACACTGTAGCTTTCTTT. V and J are TRBV7-2 and TRBJ1-1; D is undetermined. Germline assignment: CDR1 SGHTA and CDR2 FQGNSA. CDR3 length: 13 amino acids.

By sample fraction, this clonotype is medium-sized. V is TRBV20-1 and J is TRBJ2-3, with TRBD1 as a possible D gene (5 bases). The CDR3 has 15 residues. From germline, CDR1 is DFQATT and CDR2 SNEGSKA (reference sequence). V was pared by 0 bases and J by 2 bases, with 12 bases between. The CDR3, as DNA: TGCAGTGCTAGAGATTTGGCAGGGATCACAGATACGCAGTATTTT. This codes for CSARDLAGITDTQYF.

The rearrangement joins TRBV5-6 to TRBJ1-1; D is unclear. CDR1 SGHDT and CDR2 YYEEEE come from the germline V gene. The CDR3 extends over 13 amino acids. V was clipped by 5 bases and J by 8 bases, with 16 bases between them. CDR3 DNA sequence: TGTGCCAGCAGTGTGGAGGGTTTGAGAGAAGCTTTCTTT. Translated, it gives CASSVEGLREAFF. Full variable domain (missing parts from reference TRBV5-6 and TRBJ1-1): DAGVTQSPTHLIKTRGQQVTLRCSPKSGHDTVSWYQQALGQGPQFIFQYYEEEERQRGNFPDRFSGHQFPNYSSELNVNALLLGDSALYLCASSVEGLREAFFGQGTRLTVV.

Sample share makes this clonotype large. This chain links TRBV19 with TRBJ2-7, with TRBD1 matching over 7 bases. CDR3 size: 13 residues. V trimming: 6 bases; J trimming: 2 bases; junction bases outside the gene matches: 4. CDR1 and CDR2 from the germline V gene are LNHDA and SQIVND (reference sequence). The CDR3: CASRQGNPYEQYF. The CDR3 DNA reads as TGTGCCAGTAGACAGGGGAATCCCTACGAGCAGTACTTC.

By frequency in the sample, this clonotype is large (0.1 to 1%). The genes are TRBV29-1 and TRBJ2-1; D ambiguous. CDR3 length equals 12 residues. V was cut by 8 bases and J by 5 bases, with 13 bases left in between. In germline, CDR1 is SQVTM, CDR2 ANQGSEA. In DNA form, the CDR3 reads TGCAGCTCCCGGATTTGGAACAATGAGCAGTTCTTC. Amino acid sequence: CSSRIWNNEQFF.

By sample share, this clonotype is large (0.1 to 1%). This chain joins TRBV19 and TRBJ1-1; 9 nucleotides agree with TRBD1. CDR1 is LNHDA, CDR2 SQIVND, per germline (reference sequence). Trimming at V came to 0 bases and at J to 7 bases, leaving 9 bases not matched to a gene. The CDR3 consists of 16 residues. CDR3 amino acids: CASSIDPRTGVGEAFF. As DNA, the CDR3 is TGTGCCAGTAGTATAGACCCCCGGACAGGGGTTGGTGAAGCTTTCTTT.

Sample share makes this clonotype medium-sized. DNA of the CDR3: TGTGCCAGCAGCCGACCCATAGGGGGTTGGGGCGAGCAGTACTTC. Translation: CASSRPIGGWGEQYF. This chain joins TRBV7-2 and TRBJ2-7; a weak D match, TRBD1 (6 bases). Trimming took off 5 bases at V and 6 bases at J, with 20 bases between the two ends. The germline V gene has CDR1 SGHTA and CDR2 FQGNSA. CDR3 length: 15 amino acids.

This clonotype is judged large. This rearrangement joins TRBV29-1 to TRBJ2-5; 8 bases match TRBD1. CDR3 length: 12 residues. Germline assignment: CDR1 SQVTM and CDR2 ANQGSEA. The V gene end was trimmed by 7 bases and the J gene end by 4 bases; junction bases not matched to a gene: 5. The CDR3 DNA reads TGCAGCGCGGGACAGGTTGGAGAGACCCAGTACTTC. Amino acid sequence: CSAGQVGETQYF.

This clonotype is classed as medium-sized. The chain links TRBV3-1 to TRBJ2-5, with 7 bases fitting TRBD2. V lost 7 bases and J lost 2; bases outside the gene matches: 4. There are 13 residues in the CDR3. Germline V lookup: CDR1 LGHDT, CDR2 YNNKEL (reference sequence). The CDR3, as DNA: TGTGCCAGCACGGCGGGGGATCAAGAGACCCAGTACTTC. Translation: CASTAGDQETQYF.

In DNA, the CDR3 is TGTGCCAGCAGCGTCGCCTTGGGTGGGGAGCTGTTTTTT. Its protein product is CASSVALGGELFF. The chain carries TRBV7-8 and TRBJ2-2; no reliable D call. Between the trimmed V and J ends, which lost 5 bases and 8 bases, there was a span of 12 bases. Germline values: CDR1 SGHVS, CDR2 FQNEAQ. This CDR3 is 13 amino acids long.

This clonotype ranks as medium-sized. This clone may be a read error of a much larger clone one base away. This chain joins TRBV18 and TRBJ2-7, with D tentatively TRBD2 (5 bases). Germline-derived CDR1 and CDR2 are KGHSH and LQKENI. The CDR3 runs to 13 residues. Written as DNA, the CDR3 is TGTGCCAGCTCACGGGCGGACTCCTACGGGCAGTACTTC. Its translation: CASSRADSYGQYF.

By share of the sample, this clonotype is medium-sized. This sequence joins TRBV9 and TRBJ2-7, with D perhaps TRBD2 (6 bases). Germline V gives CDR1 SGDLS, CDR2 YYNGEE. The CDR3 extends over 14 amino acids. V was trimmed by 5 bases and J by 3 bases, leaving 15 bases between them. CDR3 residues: CASSPAPGVYEQYF. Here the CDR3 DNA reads TGTGCCAGCAGTCCGGCACCGGGGGTCTACGAGCAGTACTTC. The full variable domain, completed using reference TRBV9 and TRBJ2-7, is DSGVTQTPKHLITATGQRVTLRCSPRSGDLSVYWYQQSLDQGLQFLIQYYNGEERAKGNILERFSAQQFPDLHSELNLSSLELGDSALYFCASSPAPGVYEQYFGPGTRLTVT.

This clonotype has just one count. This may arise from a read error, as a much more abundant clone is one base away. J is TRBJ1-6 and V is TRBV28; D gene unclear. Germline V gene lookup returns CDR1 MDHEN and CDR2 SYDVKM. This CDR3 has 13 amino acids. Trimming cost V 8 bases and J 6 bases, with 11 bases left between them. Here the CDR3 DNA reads TGTGCCAGCGGCCTTACTTCTAATTCACCCCTCCACTTT. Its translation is CASGLTSNSPLHF.

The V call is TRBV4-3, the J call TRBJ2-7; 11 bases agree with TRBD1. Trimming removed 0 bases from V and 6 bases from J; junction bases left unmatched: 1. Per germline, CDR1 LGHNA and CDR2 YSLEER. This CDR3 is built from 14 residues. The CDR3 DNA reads TGCGCCAGCAGCCAAGACGGGACAGGGGGCGAGCAGTACTTC. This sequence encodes CASSQDGTGGEQYF.

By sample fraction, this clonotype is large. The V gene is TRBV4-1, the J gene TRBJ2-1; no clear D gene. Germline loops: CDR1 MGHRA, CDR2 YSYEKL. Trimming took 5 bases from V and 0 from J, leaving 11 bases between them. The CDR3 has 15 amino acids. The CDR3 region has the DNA TGCGCCAGCAGCATAGACCGGAGCTCCTACAATGAGCAGTTCTTC. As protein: CASSIDRSSYNEQFF.